The table lists the clone carrying this T cell receptor (beta chain) with a few counts. What it recognizes is unknown. This specimen comes from a study of T cell repertoires in cytomegalovirus infection. Germline values: CDR1 SEHNR, CDR2 FQNEAQ (reference sequence). The CDR3 is 18 amino acids. V trimming: 2 bases; J trimming: 8 bases; junction bases outside the gene matches: 19. Study conclusions and caveats: Dominating the ex vivo response were TCR beta clonotypes that were CMV-specific and HLA-C-restricted.

MiXCR, run by TCRdb on the reads, gives a single entry per CDR3 protein. The sample lists roughly 500,000 distinct CDR3 sequences, approximately 40% occurring once. Sequenced here: cultured PBMCs, sampled from culture after CMV antigen stimulation. The genes are TRBV7-9 and TRBJ2-7, with TRBD2 matching over 9 bases. This receptor was taken from a human donor in good health (CMV status not recorded). Some clones in this sample may be carry-over from other donors' samples. CDR3 residues: CASSLFVTSGSSARKQYF. In DNA, the CDR3 is TGTGCCAGCAGCTTATTTGTGACTAGCGGCTCTTCCGCTCGTAAGCAGTACTTC.